A selection of T cell receptor beta chains follows, all from one sample in a study of beta chain features in type 1 diabetes. Clones were sequenced by immunoSEQ multiplex PCR, and TCRdb holds only the in-frame ones, with some missing. Of more than 85,000 clones in the sample, approximately 39% were seen once. Sequencing input: stem cell memory CD4+ T cells from blood. The receptors shown here come from a woman between 18 and 29 years old in good health. Each CDR3 is given with its conserved first and last residue. The D gene is left open where the match is weak. A row's size may be missing; if present it is once, few, many or a size class.

V gene	D gene	clone size	J gene	CDR3 DNA	CDR3 protein
TRBV11-2	TRBD2	-	TRBJ2-1	TGTGCCAGCAGACCACTAGCGGGAGGTAACAATGAGCAGTTCTTC	CASRPLAGGNNEQFF
TRBV14	-	-	TRBJ1-2	TGTGCCAGCAGCCAATACAATGACTATGGCTACACCTTC	CASSQYNDYGYTF
TRBV7-3	TRBD1	once	TRBJ1-2	TGTGCCAGCAGCTTAACGACAGGGTCCCATGGCTACACCTTC	CASSLTTGSHGYTF
TRBV4-2	-	-	TRBJ2-2	TGTGCCAGCAGCCGCCTGGGGCGGCTCGGGGAGCTGTTTTTT	CASSRLGRLGELFF
TRBV9	TRBD2	few	TRBJ2-1	TGTGCCAGCAGCCCTCGGACTAGCGTCTACTCCTACAATGAGCAGTTCTTC	CASSPRTSVYSYNEQFF
TRBV7-3	TRBD1	once	TRBJ1-4	TGTGCCAGCAGCTTATCCGGACAGGGAACTAATGAAAAACTGTTTTTT	CASSLSGQGTNEKLFF
TRBV7-2	TRBD2	few	TRBJ2-2	TGTGCCAGCAGCCAAAGGCGAGCGGGAGTTGTCGGGGAGCTGTTTTTT	CASSQRRAGVVGELFF
TRBV10-3	-	few	TRBJ2-1	TGTGCCATCAGTGCACAACAGGGCCCCTACAATGAGCAGTTCTTC	CAISAQQGPYNEQFF
TRBV28	-	-	TRBJ2-5	TGTGCCAGCAGTATCCTCGGGGGAGGTGGAGAGACCCAGTACTTC	CASSILGGGGETQYF
TRBV28	TRBD2	few	TRBJ2-7	TGTGCCAGCAGAAGACTTGAGACTAGCTTTGAGCAGTACTTC	CASRRLETSFEQYF
TRBV5-1	TRBD1	-	TRBJ1-2	TGCGCCAGTCAAGGACAGGGGGAGTTTGGCTACACCTTC	CASQGQGEFGYTF
TRBV18	TRBD1	-	TRBJ2-1	TGTGCCAGCTCACCACCGAACCGACAGGGAATACACAATGAGCAGTTCTTC	CASSPPNRQGIHNEQFF
TRBV28	TRBD2	-	TRBJ2-2	TGTGCCAGCAGTTTATCATCGGGGGGTTGGCCCGGGGAGCTGTTTTTT	CASSLSSGGWPGELFF
TRBV29-1	-	-	TRBJ2-7	TGCAGCGTTGGAGGTTACTTAACCTACGAGCAGTACTTC	CSVGGYLTYEQYF
TRBV28	-	few	TRBJ2-4	TGTGCCAGCAGTTTTGGTGGGCCCCAGAATGTTCAGTACTTC	CASSFGGPQNVQYF
TRBV30	TRBD2	-	TRBJ2-2	TGTGCCTGGGGCCTAGCGGGAGACGCCACCGGGGAGCTGTTTTTT	CAWGLAGDATGELFF
TRBV19	TRBD1	few	TRBJ2-7	TGTGCCAGTAGTATAAGTACCGGGACAGACTACGAGCAGTACTTC	CASSISTGTDYEQYF
TRBV13	TRBD1	few	TRBJ1-4	TGTGCCAGCAGCAGAGACAGGGGACTTGCAACTAATGAAAAACTGTTTTTT	CASSRDRGLATNEKLFF
TRBV7-3	-	few	TRBJ2-2	TGTGCCAGCAGCCCCCAGGGATTGGGGGAGCTGTTTTTT	CASSPQGLGELFF
TRBV15	TRBD2	few	TRBJ2-7	TGTGCCACCAGCAGAGGGGACGGGACTAGCGGGAGTTACTTC	CATSRGDGTSGSYF
TRBV18	-	few	TRBJ1-3	TGTGCCAGCTCACCGGGACTGACCGGAGACACCATATATTTT	CASSPGLTGDTIYF
TRBV18	-	-	TRBJ1-1	TGTGCCAGCTCACCTCAGGACAGCATGAACACTGAAGCTTTCTTT	CASSPQDSMNTEAFF
TRBV7-2	TRBD2	few	TRBJ2-7	TGTGCCAGCAGCCGAGGACTAGACGTGGCCTACGAGCAGTACTTC	CASSRGLDVAYEQYF
TRBV7-8	-	-	TRBJ2-7	TGTGCCAGCAGCTTAGAGGAGGGACGCCGGGAGCAGTACTTC	CASSLEEGRREQYF
TRBV18	TRBD1	few	TRBJ1-2	TGTGCCAGCTCACCACCGGAGGGGGCCGGGGGCTACACCTTC	CASSPPEGAGGYTF
TRBV27	TRBD1	-	TRBJ1-1	TGTGCCAGCAGTGGCTACAGGGGGAGCATGAACACTGAAGCTTTCTTT	CASSGYRGSMNTEAFF
TRBV7-2	TRBD2	-	TRBJ2-1	TGTGCCAGCAGCCCCCGGACTAGCGGGCTACGGTACAATGAGCAGTTCTTC	CASSPRTSGLRYNEQFF
TRBV6-5	-	few	TRBJ1-1	TGTGCCAGCAGTTCCACGACAGGGAACACTGAAGCTTTCTTT	CASSSTTGNTEAFF
TRBV29-1	TRBD2	-	TRBJ2-3	TGCAGCGTCAAACTAGCGGGGATAACAGATACGCAGTATTTT	CSVKLAGITDTQYF
TRBV9	-	few	TRBJ2-7	TGTGCCAGCAGCTTCTCGAGCGAACCCTACGAGCAGTACTTC	CASSFSSEPYEQYF
TRBV7-2	-	few	TRBJ1-5	TGTGCCAGCAGCTCACCGGTGGGAGAACAGCCCCAGCATTTT	CASSSPVGEQPQHF
TRBV10-3	-	few	TRBJ1-1	TGTGCCATCAGTGAAGGGGCCGGGAACACTGAAGCTTTCTTT	CAISEGAGNTEAFF
TRBV7-8	TRBD2	-	TRBJ2-7	TGTGCCAGCAGCACTCGACTAGCCCCGACCTACGAGCAGTACTTC	CASSTRLAPTYEQYF
TRBV9	TRBD2	-	TRBJ2-1	TGTGCCAGCAGTCTGTCTAGCGGGATCAATAATGAGCAGTTCTTC	CASSLSSGINNEQFF
TRBV27	-	-	TRBJ2-7	TGTGCCAGCAGTCGTCGGCCAAGCGACGAGCAGTACTTC	CASSRRPSDEQYF
TRBV28	TRBD1	-	TRBJ1-5	TGTGCCACCCATAGGGGGCTGGTCAATCAGCCCCAGCATTTT	CATHRGLVNQPQHF
TRBV18	TRBD2	-	TRBJ2-7	TGTGCCAGCTCACCCGGACTAGCGGGAGCCTACGAGCAGTACTTC	CASSPGLAGAYEQYF
TRBV7-9	-	-	TRBJ1-1	TGTGCCAGCAAATCACAGGGTGGCACTGAAGCTTTCTTT	CASKSQGGTEAFF
TRBV6-6	-	few	TRBJ1-1	TGTGCCAGCAGTACCCGAGGTGAAGCTTTCTTT	CASSTRGEAFF
TRBV28	TRBD2	-	TRBJ2-7	TGTGCCAGCAGTTTATTCGTAGCGGGTGGCTACGAGCAGTACTTC	CASSLFVAGGYEQYF
TRBV18	-	-	TRBJ1-1	TGTGCCAGCTCACCACGGGCAGGCCCTACGAACACTGAAGCTTTCTTT	CASSPRAGPTNTEAFF
TRBV6-1	TRBD2	-	TRBJ2-5	TGTGCCAGCACTAGCGGGAGCCAAGAGACCCAGTACTTC	CASTSGSQETQYF
TRBV21-1	-	-	TRBJ2-7	TGTGCCAGCAGCATCGGGACTAGCGGGAGCGCCTACGAGCAGTACTTC	CASSIGTSGSAYEQYF